This T cell receptor beta chain was documented in a study of cytomegalovirus exposure and HLA in healthy donors. Although they were nominally healthy when sampled, donors likely had unrecorded immune exposures. General study findings and limits: TRBV6-2, TRBV6-3 and some other V segments were excluded as indistinguishable.

Trimming cost V 8 bases and J 4 bases, with 11 bases left between them. The CDR3 covers 12 residues. CDR1 MNHNS and CDR2 SASEGT come from the germline V gene. The PCR employed 60 Vbeta primers together with 13 Jbeta primers. Repertoires were generated with immunoSEQ multiplex PCR, while TCRdb's copy carries only in-frame clones and drops some. Of under 200,000 clones listed, about 68% are singletons. Concerning this clone: The antigen is not known.

The sequenced sample consisted of PBMCs. This clonotype originated in a female donor in good health and CMV-seronegative. V usage is TRBV6-1 and J usage is TRBJ1-1, with a possible D match to TRBD1 (5 bases). The CDR3 is CASGRQLTEAFF. CDR3 nucleotide sequence: TGTGCCAGCGGCCGACAGCTCACTGAAGCTTTCTTT.